These 30 T cell receptor beta chains were sequenced from one sample in a study of blood T cell repertoires in COVID-19. Using immunoSEQ multiplex PCR, the repertoire was profiled, and TCRdb retains in-frame clones only, with some absent. The sample yields 45,000 to 55,000 clones, around 72% seen once. Sequenced input: peripheral blood. The receptor set was obtained from a human donor with active or convalescent COVID-19. The donor label of this sample is uncertain.

The CDR3 nucleotides are TGTGCCAGCAGCTTAGCAGGGACAGGGCTGGGTGGCTACACCTTC. Encoded protein: CASSLAGTGLGGYTF. The V and J genes are TRBV7-9 and TRBJ1-2, with TRBD1 matching over 9 bases. The CDR3 has 15 residues. Trimming at V came to 0 bases and at J to 7 bases, leaving 6 bases not matched to a gene. From germline, CDR1 is SEHNR and CDR2 FQNEAQ (reference sequence).

The chain combines TRBV21-1 with TRBJ2-3; TRBD1 reflects the table's D call only, with no check against the DNA. TRBV21-1 is an annotated pseudogene. The CDR3 has 19 amino acids. The CDR3 sequence is CASSKEGTGGAGRADTQYF. For the CDR3, the DNA is TGTGCCAGCAGCAAAGAAGGGACAGGGGGCGCCGGTCGCGCAGATACGCAGTATTTT.

This sequence joins TRBV18 and TRBJ1-4; 7 bases fit TRBD1. CDR3 length equals 14 residues. Germline values: CDR1 KGHSH, CDR2 LQKENI. V lost 5 bases to trimming and J lost 4 bases; unmatched junction nucleotides: 4. In nucleotides, the CDR3 is TGTGCCAGCTCAACAGGGGCGGGTAATGAAAAACTGTTTTTT. Protein sequence: CASSTGAGNEKLFF.

The V call is TRBV3-1 (or the pseudogene TRBV3-2), the J call TRBJ1-3; a weak D match, TRBD1 (6 bases). The CDR3 is made up of 15 amino acids. Germline CDR1 and CDR2: LGHDT and YNNKEL (reference sequence). V was pared by 3 bases and J by 5 bases, with 14 bases between. CDR3 residues: CASSHLQGTRNTIYF. CDR3 DNA sequence: TGTGCCAGCAGCCACTTACAGGGTACCAGAAACACCATATATTTT.

The chain uses TRBV6-6 and TRBJ1-4; D is perhaps TRBD1 (5 bases). CDR3 length: 16 amino acids. V lost 2 bases, J lost 7 bases, and 17 bases lay in between. Germline CDR1 is MNHNY and CDR2 is SVGAGI (reference sequence). The CDR3 loop reads CASSYPDSNGGEKLFF. The CDR3 coding sequence is TGTGCCAGCAGTTACCCCGACAGTAACGGGGGTGAAAAACTGTTTTTT.

The V and J genes are TRBV7-9 and TRBJ1-4, with TRBD1 matching 7 bases. Losses at the gene ends were 5 bases for V and 0 bases for J; bases not matched to a gene: 6. The CDR3 has 16 residues. The germline V gene has CDR1 SEHNR and CDR2 FQNEAQ (reference sequence). DNA of the CDR3: TGTGCCAGCAGCCCCAGACAGGGATCAACTAATGAAAAACTGTTTTTT. This sequence encodes CASSPRQGSTNEKLFF.

This chain uses TRBV11-2 with TRBJ1-6; D perhaps matches TRBD1 (5 bases). The CDR3 loop spans 18 amino acids. Germline-derived CDR1 and CDR2 are SGHAT and FQNNGV. With 5 bases removed from V and 0 bases from J, the gap between germline ends came to 17 bases. This CDR3 is CASSPRSGGSSYNSPLHF. CDR3 sequence (DNA): TGTGCCAGCAGCCCACGGTCCGGGGGGAGCTCCTATAATTCACCCCTCCACTTT.

The chain combines TRBV30 with TRBJ1-1, with D maybe TRBD1 (5 bases). This CDR3 region has 15 residues. Per germline, CDR1 GTSNPN and CDR2 SVGIG (reference sequence). Trimming left V 2 bases short and J 0 bases short, with 13 bases between. The CDR3 coding sequence is TGTGCCTGGAGTCGGGGCGGGGCGGTGAACACTGAAGCTTTCTTT. Its translation is CAWSRGGAVNTEAFF.

This chain joins TRBV30 and TRBJ1-1, with D possibly being TRBD1 (5 bases). V was shortened by 0 bases and J by 6 bases, with 11 bases between the two germline ends. Germline V gene data show CDR1 as GTSNPN and CDR2 as SVGIG (reference sequence). The CDR3 runs 13 residues. The CDR3 DNA is TGTGCCTGGAGTGTACTGGGGCCAGCTGAAGCTTTCTTT. This encodes CAWSVLGPAEAFF.

The chain has TRBV6-4 and TRBJ2-2, with 10 bases fitting TRBD1. V was pared by 6 bases and J by 7 bases, with 5 bases of the junction left unmatched. The CDR3 runs 14 residues. Germline V CDR1 and CDR2: MRHNA, SNTAGT. The CDR3 nucleotides are TGTGCCAGCAGCGCCGGGACAGGGGACGGGGAGCTGTTTTTT. Translation: CASSAGTGDGELFF.

The chain couples TRBV29-1 to TRBJ2-5; D is perhaps TRBD2 (5 bases). The CDR3 totals 14 residues. Germline CDR1 is SQVTM and CDR2 is ANQGSEA. V lost 4 bases, J lost 5 bases, and 17 bases lay in between. CDR3 DNA: TGCAGCGTTGCGCGGCGAGCGGTTGGGGAGACCCAGTACTTC. This translates into CSVARRAVGETQYF.

This chain links TRBV5-5 with TRBJ2-7, with D perhaps matching TRBD1 (5 bases). The CDR3 contains 14 residues. Trimming removed 4 bases at V and 5 bases at J, with 16 bases between. CDR1 is SGHKS, CDR2 YYEKEE, per germline (reference sequence). CDR3 sequence: CASSLVGPTHEQYF. CDR3 nucleotide sequence: TGTGCCAGCAGCCTGGTGGGGCCCACCCACGAGCAGTACTTC.

The chain couples TRBV9 to TRBJ2-7; 8 nucleotides agree with TRBD2. Germline-derived CDR1 and CDR2 are SGDLS and YYNGEE. J gave up 4 bases and V 2 bases, and 5 bases lay outside the gene matches. The CDR3 is 14 amino acids. For the CDR3, the DNA is TGTGCCAGCAGCGTTAATACGGGAGGGTACGAGCAGTACTTC. Translating gives CASSVNTGGYEQYF.

The chain employs TRBV4-2 and TRBJ2-5; TRBD2 aligns across 14 bases. V lost 1 base and J lost 6; bases outside the gene matches: 7. The germline gives CDR1 LGHNA, CDR2 YNFKEQ. CDR3 length equals 17 residues. The CDR3 DNA follows: TGTGCCAGCAGCCAAGCAGTGGGGACTAGCGGGAGCCAGACCCAGTACTTC. Translating it yields CASSQAVGTSGSQTQYF.

The rearrangement joins TRBV5-4 to TRBJ2-1, with 9 bases matching TRBD2. The germline CDR1 and CDR2 sequences are SGHNT and YYREEE (reference sequence). The CDR3 totals 12 residues. This chain's CDR3 is CASEREEGEQFF. CDR3 DNA: TGTGCAAGCGAGCGGGAGGAGGGTGAGCAGTTCTTC.

The rearrangement uses TRBV20-1 and TRBJ1-2; D may be TRBD1 (5 bases). Germline assignment: CDR1 DFQATT and CDR2 SNEGSKA (reference sequence). The CDR3 has 17 amino acids. Trimming stripped 3 bases from V and 6 bases from J, with 26 bases between. The CDR3: CSASDGIQGVSLNGYTF. CDR3 DNA sequence: TGCAGTGCTAGTGATGGGATCCAGGGTGTGTCGTTAAATGGCTACACCTTC.

This clone was recorded only once. V is TRBV11-3 and J is TRBJ2-1, with 14 nucleotides matching TRBD2. This CDR3 comprises 16 residues. Germline V gene data show CDR1 as SGHNT and CDR2 as YENEEA. V lost 3 bases and J lost 6; bases outside the gene matches: 4. The CDR3 nucleotides read TGTGCCAGCAGCTTGACTGGACTAGCGGGAGGCAATGAGCAGTTCTTC. It specifies CASSLTGLAGGNEQFF.

The rearrangement links TRBV2 to TRBJ2-3, with 8 bases lining up with TRBD1. Germline CDR1 is SNHLY and CDR2 is FYNNEI. The trim removed 6 bases at V and 1 base at J, leaving 3 bases unmatched. CDR3 length: 14 residues. This CDR3 reads CASRPQGGTDTQYF. CDR3 coding DNA: TGTGCCAGCAGACCACAGGGGGGCACAGATACGCAGTATTTT.

This chain joins TRBV6-5 and TRBJ2-7; unclear D gene. Trimming stripped 0 bases from V and 3 bases from J, with 9 bases between. Germline V gives CDR1 MNHEY, CDR2 SVGAGI. CDR3 size: 14 residues. Here the CDR3 DNA reads TGTGCCAGCAGTTACTCGTTGGTCAGCTACGAGCAGTACTTC. It codes for CASSYSLVSYEQYF.

A few counts support this clone. The gene calls are TRBV7-8 and TRBJ2-1, with D maybe TRBD2 (5 bases). The germline CDR1 and CDR2 sequences are SGHVS and FQNEAQ. The CDR3 runs to 14 residues. Trimming took off 0 bases at V and 9 bases at J, with 12 bases between the two ends. CDR3 loop: CASSLARSGPEQFF. CDR3 bases: TGTGCCAGCAGCTTAGCGCGAAGCGGCCCTGAGCAGTTCTTC.

The chain joins TRBV5-6 to TRBJ1-5; D is uncertain. The ends were cut back, 5 bases at V and 0 bases at J, with 9 bases in the middle. Germline values: CDR1 SGHDT, CDR2 YYEEEE. The CDR3 runs 14 residues. Here the CDR3 DNA reads TGTGCCAGCAGTCTGTCGTCTAGCAATCAGCCCCAGCATTTT. Its protein product is CASSLSSSNQPQHF.

The chain is built from TRBV7-9 and TRBJ1-1; 7 nucleotides align to TRBD1. The CDR3 runs 15 residues. In germline, CDR1 is SEHNR, CDR2 FQNEAQ (reference sequence). V was clipped by 3 bases and J by 4 bases; unmatched bases: 8. The CDR3 bases are TGTGCCAGCAGCTTGAAGGGGGCGGAAGGCACTGAAGCTTTCTTT. This translates into CASSLKGAEGTEAFF. The complete variable domain, with remaining parts taken from reference TRBV7-9 and TRBJ1-1, reads DTGVSQNPRHKITKRGQNVTFRCDPISEHNRLYWYRQTLGQGPEFLTYFQNEAQLEKSRLLSDRFSAERPKGSFSTLEIQRTEQGDSAMYLCASSLKGAEGTEAFFGQGTRLTVV.

V gene TRBV9 combines with J gene TRBJ2-1; TRBD2 aligns across 9 bases. CDR3 length equals 16 residues. V gave up 2 bases and J gave up 4 bases; unmatched junction bases: 7. Germline-derived CDR1 and CDR2 are SGDLS and YYNGEE. The CDR3 reads CASSVELAGRYNEQFF. The CDR3 DNA follows: TGTGCCAGCAGCGTCGAACTAGCGGGTCGATACAATGAGCAGTTCTTC.

This chain joins TRBV30 and TRBJ2-3; possibly TRBD2 for D (6 bases). CDR1 is GTSNPN and CDR2 is SVGIG in the germline V gene (reference sequence). The CDR3 runs 12 residues. With 2 bases removed from V and 6 bases from J, the gap between germline ends came to 9 bases. The CDR3 protein is CAWSRLGDTQYF. The CDR3 DNA follows: TGTGCCTGGAGTAGACTAGGCGATACGCAGTATTTT.

V and J are TRBV19 and TRBJ2-2; 7 bases fit TRBD2. In germline, CDR1 is LNHDA, CDR2 SQIVND (reference sequence). Unmatched junction bases numbered 10, after V lost 11 bases and J lost 1 base. CDR3 length equals 15 residues. This CDR3 reads CAVSSQRENTGELFF. CDR3 nucleotide sequence: TGTGCCGTTTCGTCCCAGCGGGAGAACACCGGGGAGCTGTTTTTT.

V is TRBV10-1 and J is TRBJ2-1, with a possible D match to TRBD2 (5 bases). This CDR3 has 18 amino acids. The germline V and J ends were trimmed by 0 bases and 4 bases, with 19 bases remaining between them. The germline V gene encodes CDR1 WNHNN and CDR2 SYGVQD (reference sequence). The CDR3 region has the DNA TGCGCCAGCAGTGAGTCGGGTCTCGCCGGGGTGGCTTACAATGAGCAGTTCTTC. It codes for CASSESGLAGVAYNEQFF.

This clone has only one observation. The chain employs TRBV18 and TRBJ2-5; TRBD2 matches at 9 bases. The CDR3 loop spans 15 amino acids. Germline V gives CDR1 KGHSH, CDR2 LQKENI. V trimming: 2 bases; J trimming: 4 bases; junction bases outside the gene matches: 5. Written as DNA, the CDR3 is TGTGCCAGCTCACCATTTTCTAGCGGGGCAGAGACCCAGTACTTC. This encodes CASSPFSSGAETQYF.

V gene TRBV6-5 combines with J gene TRBJ2-1, with TRBD1 as a possible D gene (6 bases). The CDR3 runs to 14 residues. Trimming shortened V by 0 bases and J by 16 bases, and 19 bases separated the two germline ends. In germline, CDR1 is MNHEY, CDR2 SVGAGI. The CDR3 region has the DNA TGTGCCAGCAGTTACTCGACAGCAAACAGGGTGGATTTCTTC. Translated, it gives CASSYSTANRVDFF.

Turning to this clone: Other nucleotide sequences from this sample produce the same CDR3. V is TRBV4-1 and J is TRBJ2-7; 8 nucleotides line up with TRBD1. CDR1 and CDR2 from the germline V gene are MGHRA and YSYEKL. The CDR3 length is 15 residues. V shed 4 bases and J 0 bases; nucleotides not matched to a gene: 5. The CDR3 is CASSPGQGHSYEQYF. For the CDR3, the DNA is TGCGCCAGCAGCCCAGGACAGGGCCACTCCTACGAGCAGTACTTC.

The chain carries TRBV6-1 and TRBJ2-5, with TRBD2 identical over 11 bases. There are 16 residues in the CDR3. The V gene's germline CDR1 is MNHNS and CDR2 SASEGT. After removal of 4 bases from V and 3 bases from J, the junction contained 7 bases not matched to a gene. DNA of the CDR3: TGTGCCAGCAGTGTTAGCGGGAGGGCCCGTGAAGAGACCCAGTACTTC. Translating it yields CASSVSGRAREETQYF.